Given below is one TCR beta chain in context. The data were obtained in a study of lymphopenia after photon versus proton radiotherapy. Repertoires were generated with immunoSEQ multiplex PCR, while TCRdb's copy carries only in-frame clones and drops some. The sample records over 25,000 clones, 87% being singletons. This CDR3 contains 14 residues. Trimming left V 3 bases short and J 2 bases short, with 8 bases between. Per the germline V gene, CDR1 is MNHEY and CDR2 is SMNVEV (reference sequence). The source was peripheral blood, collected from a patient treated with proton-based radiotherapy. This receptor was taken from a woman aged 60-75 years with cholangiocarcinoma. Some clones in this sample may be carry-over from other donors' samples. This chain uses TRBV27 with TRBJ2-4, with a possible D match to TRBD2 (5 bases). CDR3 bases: TGTGCCAGCAGTTTGCGGGTGACCAAAAACATTCAGTACTTC. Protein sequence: CASSLRVTKNIQYF.